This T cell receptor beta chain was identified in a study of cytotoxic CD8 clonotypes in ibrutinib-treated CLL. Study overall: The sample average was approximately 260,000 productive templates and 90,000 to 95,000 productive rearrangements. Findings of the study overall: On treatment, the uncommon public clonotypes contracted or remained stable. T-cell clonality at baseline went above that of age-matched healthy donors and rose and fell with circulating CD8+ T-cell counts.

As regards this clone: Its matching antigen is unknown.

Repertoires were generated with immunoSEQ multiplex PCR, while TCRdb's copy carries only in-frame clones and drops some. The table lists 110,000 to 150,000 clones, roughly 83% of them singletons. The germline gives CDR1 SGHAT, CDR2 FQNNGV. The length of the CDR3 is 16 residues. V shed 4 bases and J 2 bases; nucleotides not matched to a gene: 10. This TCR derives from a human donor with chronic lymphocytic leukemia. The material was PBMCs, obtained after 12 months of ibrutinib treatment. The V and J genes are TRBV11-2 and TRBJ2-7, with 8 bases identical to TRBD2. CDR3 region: CASSSVGSGGAYEQYF. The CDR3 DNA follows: TGTGCCAGCAGCTCCGTCGGCAGCGGGGGAGCCTACGAGCAGTACTTC.